This TCR beta chain was sequenced for a study of a mutant IDH1 vaccine in newly diagnosed glioma. Study-level background: Vaccinations were initiated 4-6 weeks following radiotherapy alone, or were given together with temozolomide cycles. Sex among treated patients split about 62% male, approximately 38% female; mean age was approximately 40 years.

In regard to this clone: The antigen is undetermined.

Trimming pared 10 bases from V and 10 bases from J, leaving 16 bases between. The CDR3 covers 11 residues. Germline V gives CDR1 LNHDA, CDR2 SQIVND (reference sequence). Noted time point: week 11, during vaccination. A single vaccine dose contained 300 ug of mutant IDH1 20-mer peptide, and topical imiquimod was used with it. Assay used: immunoSEQ multiplex PCR; TCRdb lists only in-frame clones, some missing. The table includes some 52,000 clones, 90% to 95% detected once. The J gene is TRBJ1-1, the V gene TRBV19; D perhaps matches TRBD1 (6 bases). The TCR was taken from a man aged 45 to 65 with glioma. The specimen was PBMCs, collected from a glioma patient whose treatment included an IDH1 peptide vaccine. The CDR3 protein is CATGTLLGAFF. CDR3 coding DNA: TGTGCCACAGGGACACTCCTCGGAGCTTTCTTT.